This T cell receptor (beta chain) was sequenced for a study of cytomegalovirus exposure and HLA in healthy donors. Comments on this clone: Antigen: not known.

General observations from the study: A later analysis reportedly found that, within productive TCRs, an Asian-associated ancestry cluster had fewer N-insertions than the mean observed across the approximately 600 donors. For cytomegalovirus status, the classifier reportedly gave diagnoses with high specificity and sensitivity. A missense DCLRE1C variant was associated with V- and J-gene trimming of TCR beta chains in a later analysis, and an independent cohort replicated the association. Accurate predictions that matched the HLA-A and HLA-B alleles of most subjects were reportedly made from TCR beta sequences.

V lost 6 bases to trimming and J lost 10 bases; unmatched junction nucleotides: 9. The CDR3 is 14 amino acids. CDR1 and CDR2 (germline): MNHNS, SASEGT. 60 Vbeta and 13 Jbeta primers were used in PCR. TCRdb's copy holds only in-frame clones and misses some; the assay was immunoSEQ multiplex PCR. The sample carries about 4,900 clones, approximately 81% recorded once. Sample: PBMCs. The receptor was derived from a woman in her thirties or forties in good health and CMV-seropositive. This chain uses TRBV6-1 with TRBJ1-6; 7 nucleotides align to TRBD1. The CDR3 region is CASSLTGIGSPLHF. CDR3 coding DNA: TGTGCCAGCAGCTTGACAGGGATAGGGTCACCCCTCCACTTT.